The T cell receptor (beta chain) under discussion was sequenced for a study of blood T cell repertoires in COVID-19 (dated by TCRdb to between 2020 and 2021). For context, the study as a whole: Collaborator samples came from the United States, Italy and Spain and covered acute and convalescent phases of COVID-19. Samples came from the ongoing ImmuneRACE study (first 160 participants) plus 1,254 subjects from 6 global collaborators. The material from the prospective study consisted of cDNA or gDNA derived from T cells, B-cell-depleted T cells, or PBMCs. The sample metadata nearly always contained a de-identified subject ID, COVID-19 status, age in years and sex. Where available, HLA class I and class II types were taken from metadata supplied by the sample provider and were not determined by assay-based typing. Deeply sampled blood TCRbeta repertoires from subjects exposed to, actively infected with, or recovered from COVID-19 were included in the dataset. The repertoires were released in a freely available public database intended as a resource for research on the immune response to SARS-CoV-2.

This clone has a single count. Its target antigen remains unknown. No per-base quality is available; no much larger clone lies one base away. The immunoSEQ Assay, a bias-controlled multiplex PCR, was used to amplify TCRbeta CDR3 regions from genomic DNA. Concerning the study's data processing: Nucleated cell counts per sample were estimated from amplification of reference gene primers within the assay. Sequence reads were collapsed and filtered to measure the absolute abundance of every unique TCRbeta CDR3 rearrangement. For each sample, productive Simpson clonality was calculated by taking the square root of Simpson's diversity index across productive rearrangements. TCRdb limited this immuneACCESS table to in-frame rearrangements with V and J called. A share of clones is missing; checked studies link under half to unresolved V genes, and the rest is unexplained. V and J calls and clone size are given by that table; D and trimming were obtained from the DNA. The sample yields around 300,000 clones; about nine tenths were counted once. The top ten clones comprise more than 2% of the sample.

Collaborating institutions collected whole blood in K2EDTA tubes following their own protocols. For TCRbeta analysis, collaborators shipped samples in one of three forms: frozen whole blood, isolated PBMCs, or DNA extracted from either of those sample types. Study-wide findings and limitations: The quantity of clinical and demographic metadata differed by source and by participant and was supplied without curation.

Via the germline V gene, CDR1 is MGHRA and CDR2 YSYEKL. The CDR3 has 16 amino acids, counting the end cysteine and phenylalanine. The entry retains the CDR3 DNA only, 48 bases that are in frame from base 1. Cut back by 2 bases and 5 bases, the V and J ends lie 15 bases apart. Sequenced: peripheral blood. The TCR originated in a man aged 18 to 29 with active or convalescent COVID-19. The chain was built from TRBV4-1 and TRBJ1-4; TRBD1 could be the D gene, as 5 bases match. The CDR3 here reads CASSQTDAGGNEKLFF. In nucleotide form, the sequence is TGCGCCAGCAGCCAAACTGACGCGGGGGGAAATGAAAAACTGTTTTTT.